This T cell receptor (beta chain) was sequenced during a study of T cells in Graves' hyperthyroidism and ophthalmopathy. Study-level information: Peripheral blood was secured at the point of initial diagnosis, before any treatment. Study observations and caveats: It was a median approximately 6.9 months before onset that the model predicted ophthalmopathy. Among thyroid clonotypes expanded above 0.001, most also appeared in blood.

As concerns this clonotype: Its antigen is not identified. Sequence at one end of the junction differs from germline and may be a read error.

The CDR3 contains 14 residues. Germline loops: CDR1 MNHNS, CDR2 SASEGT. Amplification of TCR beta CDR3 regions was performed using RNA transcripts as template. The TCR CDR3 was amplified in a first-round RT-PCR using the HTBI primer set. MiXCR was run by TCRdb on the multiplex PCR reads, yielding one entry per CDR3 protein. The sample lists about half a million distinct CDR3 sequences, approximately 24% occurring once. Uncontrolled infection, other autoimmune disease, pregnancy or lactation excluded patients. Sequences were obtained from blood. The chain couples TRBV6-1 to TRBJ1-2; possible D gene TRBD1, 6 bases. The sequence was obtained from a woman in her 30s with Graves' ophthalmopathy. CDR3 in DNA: TGTGTCAGCAGGCTTCGTCAGAGGGGGAATGGCTACACCTTC. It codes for CVSRLRQRGNGYTF.